A single sample gave rise to the 14 T cell receptor beta chains below, sequenced in a study of T cells in localized non-small cell lung cancer. Profiling relied on immunoSEQ multiplex PCR, and the TCRdb table lists in-frame clones only, not all of them. This sample carries 15,000 or so clones, 80% to 90% of them seen once, and the ten largest clones take approximately 30%. Sequenced here: peripheral blood mononuclear cells, sampled before any cancer treatment. Receptor source: a male donor aged 60 or over with stage II lung adenocarcinoma.

This chain uses TRBV20-1 with TRBJ1-5; a weak D match, TRBD1 (5 bases). CDR3 size: 11 residues. Germline V gene sequence: CDR1 DFQATT, CDR2 SNEGSKA (reference sequence). V was trimmed by 3 bases and J by 9 bases, leaving 9 bases between them. CDR3 protein: CSASSGGPQHF. The CDR3 nucleotides are TGCAGTGCTAGTTCGGGGGGGCCCCAGCATTTT.

J is TRBJ1-1 and V is TRBV2; 9 bases align to TRBD1. V was clipped by 7 bases and J by 5 bases; unmatched bases: 8. Per the germline V gene, CDR1 is SNHLY and CDR2 is FYNNEI. The CDR3 is 14 residues long. CDR3 DNA: TGTGCCAGCACCGGACAGGGGTCGAGGACTGAAGCTTTCTTT. Amino acid sequence: CASTGQGSRTEAFF. The full variable domain, completed using reference TRBV2 and TRBJ1-1, is EPEVTQTPSHQVTQMGQEVILRCVPISNHLYFYWYRQILGQKVEFLVSFYNNEISEKSEIFDDQFSVERPDGSNFTLKIRSTKLEDSAMYFCASTGQGSRTEAFFGQGTRLTVV.

The J gene is TRBJ2-7, the V gene TRBV13, with D unclear. CDR1 and CDR2 (germline): PRHDT, FYEKMQ (reference sequence). CDR3 size: 12 residues. Deletions cut 4 bases from V and 0 bases from J, with 4 bases between. The CDR3 nucleotides read TGTGCCAGCAGCTCGACCTCCTACGAGCAGTACTTC. This encodes CASSSTSYEQYF.

A few counts support this clone. The rearrangement uses TRBV29-1 and TRBJ2-2; 9 bases fit TRBD1. CDR1 and CDR2 (germline): SQVTM, ANQGSEA. V lost 5 bases, J lost 4 bases, and 2 bases stayed unmatched. The CDR3 length is 13 residues. CDR3 loop: CSVMTGGTGELFF. The CDR3 coding sequence is TGCAGCGTTATGACAGGGGGCACCGGGGAGCTGTTTTTT.

The rearrangement joins TRBV9 to TRBJ2-1; 12 bases map to TRBD2. Germline CDR1 and CDR2: SGDLS and YYNGEE. Losses at the gene ends were 2 bases for V and 3 bases for J; bases not matched to a gene: 6. The CDR3 length is 17 residues. In nucleotides, the CDR3 is TGTGCCAGCAGCGTCCTAGCGGGAGGGCCCGTCTACAATGAGCAGTTCTTC. Translated, it gives CASSVLAGGPVYNEQFF.

The CDR3 sequence: CATSKGEPNQPQHF. CDR3 nucleotides: TGTGCCACCAGCAAAGGGGAGCCGAATCAGCCCCAGCATTTT. The V call is TRBV15, the J call TRBJ1-5, with D perhaps matching TRBD1 (5 bases). The V end was cut by 4 bases, the J end by 4 bases, with 11 bases between. There are 14 residues in the CDR3. Germline CDR1 reads LNHNV; CDR2 reads YYDKDF (reference sequence).

The chain has TRBV2 and TRBJ2-1; no clear D. The ends were cut back, 6 bases at V and 1 base at J, with 10 bases in the middle. This CDR3 is built from 14 residues. The V gene's germline CDR1 is SNHLY and CDR2 FYNNEI. The CDR3 coding sequence is TGTGCCAGCAGCGGCCTAAGATCCTACAATGAGCAGTTCTTC. It encodes CASSGLRSYNEQFF.

The V gene is TRBV4-2, the J gene TRBJ2-1; TRBD2 matches 8 bases. CDR3 length: 16 residues. Trimming removed 3 bases from V and 4 bases from J; junction bases left unmatched: 8. Germline CDR1 LGHNA, CDR2 YNFKEQ. CDR3 region: CASSQGAGGLYNEQFF. CDR3 nucleotides: TGTGCCAGCAGCCAGGGCGCGGGAGGTTTATACAATGAGCAGTTCTTC.

The genes are TRBV5-1 and TRBJ2-1, with TRBD2 matching 8 bases. Trimming took 5 bases from V and 0 from J; bases not matched to a gene: 4. Germline V gene sequence: CDR1 SGHRS, CDR2 YFSETQ. The CDR3 sequence is 15 residues long. CDR3 loop: CASRREARSYNEQFF. The DNA for the CDR3 is TGCGCCAGCAGGCGGGAGGCCCGCTCCTACAATGAGCAGTTCTTC.

This chain connects TRBV7-9 to TRBJ2-7; a possible D gene is TRBD1 (5 bases). This CDR3 has 12 amino acids. Germline-derived CDR1 and CDR2 are SEHNR and FQNEAQ (reference sequence). CDR3 residues: CSTGPSSYEQYF. In DNA form, the CDR3 reads TGTAGTACAGGACCAAGCTCCTACGAGCAGTACTTC.

The V and J genes are TRBV7-9 and TRBJ2-5; unclear D gene. V lost 5 bases, J lost 7 bases, and 11 bases lay in between. The germline gives CDR1 SEHNR, CDR2 FQNEAQ (reference sequence). The CDR3 extends over 12 amino acids. This CDR3 is CASSPELGTQYF. CDR3 nucleotide sequence: TGTGCCAGCAGCCCAGAATTGGGGACCCAGTACTTC.

This clone occurred a few times. V and J are TRBV9 and TRBJ2-4; 7 bases line up with TRBD1. Losses at the gene ends were 4 bases for V and 5 bases for J; bases not matched to a gene: 12. CDR1 and CDR2 from the germline V gene are SGDLS and YYNGEE. The CDR3 sequence is 16 residues long. The CDR3 loop is CASSPRWRQGENIQYF. CDR3 nucleotides: TGTGCCAGCAGCCCGAGATGGCGGCAGGGGGAAAACATTCAGTACTTC. The whole variable domain, remainder taken from reference TRBV9 and TRBJ2-4, is DSGVTQTPKHLITATGQRVTLRCSPRSGDLSVYWYQQSLDQGLQFLIQYYNGEERAKGNILERFSAQQFPDLHSELNLSSLELGDSALYFCASSPRWRQGENIQYFGAGTRLSVL.

The V call is TRBV29-1, the J call TRBJ1-4; TRBD1 is a possible D gene (6 bases). With 3 bases removed from V and 8 bases from J, the gap between germline ends came to 16 bases. Germline assignment: CDR1 SQVTM and CDR2 ANQGSEA. The CDR3 spans 14 residues. The chain's CDR3 is CSVDGQKEGEKLFF. The CDR3 DNA reads TGCAGCGTTGACGGACAGAAGGAAGGGGAAAAACTGTTTTTT.

The rearrangement joins TRBV4-1 to TRBJ2-2; 7 nucleotides line up with TRBD1. The junction had 11 bases not matched to a gene; V was cut back by 4 bases and J by 3 bases. CDR3 length: 17 amino acids. Germline lookup yields CDR1 MGHRA and CDR2 YSYEKL. As DNA, the CDR3 is TGCGCCAGCAGCCGAACAGGGGTTACGGCGGACACCGGGGAGCTGTTTTTT. It codes for CASSRTGVTADTGELFF.